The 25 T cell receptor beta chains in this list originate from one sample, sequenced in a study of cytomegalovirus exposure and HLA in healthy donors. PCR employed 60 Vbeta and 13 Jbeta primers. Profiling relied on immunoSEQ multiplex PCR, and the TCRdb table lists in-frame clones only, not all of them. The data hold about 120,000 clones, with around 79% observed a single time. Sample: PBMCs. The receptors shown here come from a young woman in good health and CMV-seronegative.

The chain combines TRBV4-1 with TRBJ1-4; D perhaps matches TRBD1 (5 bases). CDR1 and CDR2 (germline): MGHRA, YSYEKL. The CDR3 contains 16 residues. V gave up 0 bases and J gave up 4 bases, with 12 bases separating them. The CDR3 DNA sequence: TGCGCCAGCAGCCAAGAGGCCGGGGGAGATAATGAAAAACTGTTTTTT. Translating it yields CASSQEAGGDNEKLFF.

CDR3 sequence (DNA): TGCGCCAGCAGCCTGAGATACTCCTATAATTCACCCCTCCACTTT. As protein: CASSLRYSYNSPLHF. The genes are TRBV4-3 and TRBJ1-6; no clear D. Germline V lookup: CDR1 LGHNA, CDR2 YSLEER. The CDR3 covers 15 residues. The V gene lost 4 bases and the J gene lost 0 bases, with 7 bases spanning the gap.

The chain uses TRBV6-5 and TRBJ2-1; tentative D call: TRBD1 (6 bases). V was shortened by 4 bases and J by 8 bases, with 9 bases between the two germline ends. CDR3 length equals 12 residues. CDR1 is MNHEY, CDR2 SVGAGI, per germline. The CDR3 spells CASSSRGYEQFF. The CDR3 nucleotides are TGTGCCAGCAGTTCCAGGGGTTATGAGCAGTTCTTC.

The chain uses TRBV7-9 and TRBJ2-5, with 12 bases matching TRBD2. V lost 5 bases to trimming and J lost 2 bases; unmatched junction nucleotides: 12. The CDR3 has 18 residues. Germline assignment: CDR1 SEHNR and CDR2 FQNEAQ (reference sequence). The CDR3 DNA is TGTGCCAGCAGCGCTAGGGGACTAGCGGGTTTCCTACAAGAGACCCAGTACTTC. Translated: CASSARGLAGFLQETQYF.

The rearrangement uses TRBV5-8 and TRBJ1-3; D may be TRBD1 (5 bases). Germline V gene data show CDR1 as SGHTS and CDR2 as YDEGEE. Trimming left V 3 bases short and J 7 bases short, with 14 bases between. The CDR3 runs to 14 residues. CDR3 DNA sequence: TGTGCCAGCAGCTCGCGGGGGGGGTCGAACACCATATATTTT. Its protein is CASSSRGGSNTIYF.

The CDR3 sequence: CASSLVSLNNEQFF. DNA of the CDR3: TGTGCCAGCAGCCTGGTTAGCCTAAACAATGAGCAGTTCTTC. This sequence joins TRBV7-3 and TRBJ2-1; no clear D. Looked up from germline, CDR1 is SGHTA and CDR2 is FQGTGA. V lost 5 bases to trimming and J lost 5 bases, with 13 bases between them. There are 14 residues in the CDR3.

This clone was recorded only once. DNA for the CDR3: TGTGCCAGCAGTTCCTTAACAGGGTCCTATGGCTACACCTTC. It codes for CASSSLTGSYGYTF. This chain joins TRBV27 and TRBJ1-2, with D maybe TRBD1 (6 bases). Trimming cost V 4 bases and J 4 bases, with 13 bases left between them. The CDR3 runs to 14 residues. CDR1 is MNHEY and CDR2 is SMNVEV in the germline V gene (reference sequence).

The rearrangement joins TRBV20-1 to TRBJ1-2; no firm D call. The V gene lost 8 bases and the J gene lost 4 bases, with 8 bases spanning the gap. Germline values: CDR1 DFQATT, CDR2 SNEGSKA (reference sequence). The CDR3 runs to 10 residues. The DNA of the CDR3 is TGCAGTACCAACAGCTATGGCTACACCTTC. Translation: CSTNSYGYTF.

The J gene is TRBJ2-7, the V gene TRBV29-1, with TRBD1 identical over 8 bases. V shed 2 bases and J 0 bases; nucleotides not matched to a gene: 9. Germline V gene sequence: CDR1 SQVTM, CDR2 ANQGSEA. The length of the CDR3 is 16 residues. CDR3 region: CSVEPGDRTNSYEQYF. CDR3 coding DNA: TGCAGCGTTGAACCAGGGGACAGGACAAACTCCTACGAGCAGTACTTC.

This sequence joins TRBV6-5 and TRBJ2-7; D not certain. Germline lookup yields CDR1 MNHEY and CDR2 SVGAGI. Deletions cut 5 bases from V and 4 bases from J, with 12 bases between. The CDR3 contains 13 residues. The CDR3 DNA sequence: TGTGCCAGCAGTAATCGAGACGGGTACGAGCAGTACTTC. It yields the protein CASSNRDGYEQYF.

As DNA, the CDR3 is TGTGCCAGCAGCTTAGCACAGGGGGCTAACTATGGCTACACCTTC. Its protein is CASSLAQGANYGYTF. V usage is TRBV11-2 and J usage is TRBJ1-2, with TRBD1 identical over 8 bases. Looked up from germline, CDR1 is SGHAT and CDR2 is FQNNGV. The CDR3 contains 15 residues. V was pared by 1 base and J by 0 bases, with 1 base of the junction left unmatched.

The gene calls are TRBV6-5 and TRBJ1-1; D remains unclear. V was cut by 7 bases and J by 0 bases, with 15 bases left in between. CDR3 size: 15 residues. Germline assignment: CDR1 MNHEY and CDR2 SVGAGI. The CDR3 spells CASISRRRVNTEAFF. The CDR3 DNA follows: TGTGCCAGCATATCCCGAAGGAGAGTGAACACTGAAGCTTTCTTT.

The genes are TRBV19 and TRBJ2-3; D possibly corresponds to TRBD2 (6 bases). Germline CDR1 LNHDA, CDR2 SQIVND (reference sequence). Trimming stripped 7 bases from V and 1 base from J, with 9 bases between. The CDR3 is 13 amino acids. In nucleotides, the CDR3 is TGTGCCAGTAATCAGCGGGGCACAGATACGCAGTATTTT. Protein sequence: CASNQRGTDTQYF.

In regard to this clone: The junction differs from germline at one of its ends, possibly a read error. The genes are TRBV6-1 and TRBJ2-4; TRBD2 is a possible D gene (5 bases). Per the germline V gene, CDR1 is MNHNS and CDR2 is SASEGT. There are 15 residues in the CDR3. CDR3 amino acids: CASSESGEPGNSQYF. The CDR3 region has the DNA TGTGCCAGCAGTGAAAGTGGGGAGCCAGGAAACAGTCAGTACTTC.

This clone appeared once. The CDR3 here is CASSDRHAQGYGYTF. In nucleotides, the CDR3 is TGTGCCAGCAGCGATAGACACGCTCAGGGCTATGGCTACACCTTC. The chain recombines TRBV5-8 with TRBJ1-2; D is possibly TRBD1 (5 bases). Germline loops: CDR1 SGHTS, CDR2 YDEGEE. The CDR3 is made up of 15 amino acids. V was pared by 4 bases and J by 4 bases, with 17 bases between.

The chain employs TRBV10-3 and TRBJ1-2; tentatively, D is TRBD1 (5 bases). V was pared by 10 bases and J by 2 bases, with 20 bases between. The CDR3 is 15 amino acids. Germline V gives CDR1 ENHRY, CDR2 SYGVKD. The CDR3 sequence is CATRHGGSRNYGYTF. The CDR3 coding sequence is TGTGCCACCCGACATGGGGGGAGTCGGAACTATGGCTACACCTTC.

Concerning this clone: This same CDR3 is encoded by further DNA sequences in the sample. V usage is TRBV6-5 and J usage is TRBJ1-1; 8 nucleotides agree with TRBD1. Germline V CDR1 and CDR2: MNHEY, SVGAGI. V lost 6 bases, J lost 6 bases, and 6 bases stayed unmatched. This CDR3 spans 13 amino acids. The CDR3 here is CASRPGGRAEAFF. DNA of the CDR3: TGTGCCAGCAGACCAGGGGGCCGAGCTGAAGCTTTCTTT.

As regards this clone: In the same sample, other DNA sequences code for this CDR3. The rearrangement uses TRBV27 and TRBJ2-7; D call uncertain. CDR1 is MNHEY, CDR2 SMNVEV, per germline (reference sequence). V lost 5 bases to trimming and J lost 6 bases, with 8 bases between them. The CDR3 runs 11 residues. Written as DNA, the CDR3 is TGTGCCAGCAGTCTAGGCGGCGAGCAGTACTTC. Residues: CASSLGGEQYF.

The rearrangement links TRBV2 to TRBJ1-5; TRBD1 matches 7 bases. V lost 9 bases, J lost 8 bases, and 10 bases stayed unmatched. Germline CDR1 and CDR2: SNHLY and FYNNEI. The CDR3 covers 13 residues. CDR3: CASREGAAEPQHF. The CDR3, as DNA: TGTGCCAGTCGAGAGGGGGCTGCAGAGCCCCAGCATTTT.

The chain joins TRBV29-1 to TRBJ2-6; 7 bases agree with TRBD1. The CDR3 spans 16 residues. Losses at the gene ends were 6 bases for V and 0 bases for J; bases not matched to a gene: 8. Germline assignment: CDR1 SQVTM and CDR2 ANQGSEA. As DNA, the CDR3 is TGCAGCGTCCAGGGGGAACAGGGCTCTGGGGCCAACGTCCTGACTTTC. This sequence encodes CSVQGEQGSGANVLTF.

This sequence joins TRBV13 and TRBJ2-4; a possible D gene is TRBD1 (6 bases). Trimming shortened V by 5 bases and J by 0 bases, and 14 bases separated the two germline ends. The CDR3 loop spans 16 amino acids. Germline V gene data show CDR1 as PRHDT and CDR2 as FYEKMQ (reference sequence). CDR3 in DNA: TGTGCCAGCAGCGCACAGGGATTCCTAGCCAAAAACATTCAGTACTTC. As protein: CASSAQGFLAKNIQYF.

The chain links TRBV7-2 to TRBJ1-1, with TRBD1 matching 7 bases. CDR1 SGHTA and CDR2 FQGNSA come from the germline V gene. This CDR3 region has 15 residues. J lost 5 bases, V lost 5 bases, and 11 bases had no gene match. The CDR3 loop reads CASSDQTGLRTEAFF. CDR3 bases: TGTGCCAGCAGCGATCAGACAGGGTTGCGTACTGAAGCTTTCTTT.

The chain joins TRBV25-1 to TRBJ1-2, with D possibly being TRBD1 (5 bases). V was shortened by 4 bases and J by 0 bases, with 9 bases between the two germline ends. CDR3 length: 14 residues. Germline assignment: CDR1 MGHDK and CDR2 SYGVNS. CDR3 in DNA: TGTGCCAGCAGTGGACAGAGCGCTAACTATGGCTACACCTTC. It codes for CASSGQSANYGYTF.

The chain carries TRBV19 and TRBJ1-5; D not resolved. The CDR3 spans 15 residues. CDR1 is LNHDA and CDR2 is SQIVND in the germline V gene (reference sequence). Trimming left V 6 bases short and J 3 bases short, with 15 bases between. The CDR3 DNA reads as TGTGCCAGTAGCCGAATAGGACTGGACAATCAGCCCCAGCATTTT. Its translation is CASSRIGLDNQPQHF. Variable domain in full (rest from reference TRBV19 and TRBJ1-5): DGGITQSPKYLFRKEGQNVTLSCEQNLNHDAMYWYRQDPGQGLRLIYYSQIVNDFQKGDIAEGYSVSREKKESFPLTVTSAQKNPTAFYLCASSRIGLDNQPQHFGDGTRLSIL.

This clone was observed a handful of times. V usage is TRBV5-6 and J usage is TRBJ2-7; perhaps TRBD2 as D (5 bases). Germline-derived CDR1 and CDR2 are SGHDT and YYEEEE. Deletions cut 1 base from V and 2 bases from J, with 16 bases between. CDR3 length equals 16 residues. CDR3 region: CASSLLFSRAPYEQYF. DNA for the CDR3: TGTGCCAGCAGCTTGCTCTTCTCGCGGGCCCCCTACGAGCAGTACTTC.